Listed here is a single T cell receptor (beta chain). The antigen is not known. Just one base apart from a much larger clone, this may be a read error. The data derive from a study of T cells in Graves' hyperthyroidism and ophthalmopathy. RNA transcripts served as the template for amplifying TCR beta CDR3 regions. First-round RT-PCR with HTBI primers amplified the TCR CDR3 region. In TCRdb, the multiplex PCR reads were re-called with MiXCR into one record per CDR3 protein. The table records 530,000 or so distinct CDR3 sequences, around 46% of them present only once. General study points: Model-based prediction identified ophthalmopathy a median roughly 5.9 months prior to its onset. In simple terms, a model built on 13 V-J features told ophthalmopathy apart from stable hyperthyroidism.

Each diagnosis was grounded in clinical symptoms, serum thyroxine and TRAb, thyroid ultrasound, and orbital computed tomography. CDR1 is SQVTM, CDR2 ANQGSEA, per germline. The CDR3 has 10 amino acids. Trimming removed 7 bases at V and 8 bases at J, with 8 bases between. The V call is TRBV29-1, the J call TRBJ2-2, with D unclear. Specimen: peripheral blood or thyroid tissue (not recorded which). The sequence was collected from a woman aged 18-29 years with Graves' hyperthyroidism. The CDR3 DNA is TGCAGCGATGGAACTGGGGAGCTGTTTTTT. Translation gives CSDGTGELFF.